This T cell receptor (beta chain) was sequenced during a study of blood T cell repertoires in COVID-19. Study in general: Samples taken during acute and convalescent COVID-19 were collected in the United States, Italy and Spain. Sample material is recorded as cDNA or gDNA derived from T cells, B-cell-depleted T cells, or PBMCs.

How the authors handled the data: Estimation of nucleated cell counts relied on the amplification of reference gene primers. Generated by immunoSEQ multiplex PCR, the TCRdb table keeps only in-frame clones and is missing some. V, J and clone size derive from that table, while D and trimming were established from the DNA sequence. Of 70,000 to 90,000 clones in the sample, 90% were seen once. The source of this sequence is a human donor in a cohort sampled during active COVID-19. Sequencing was performed on peripheral blood.

The CDR3 is CASSLESAGNTIYF. CDR3 DNA sequence: TGTGCCAGCAGCTTAGAATCAGCTGGAAACACCATATATTTT. This chain joins TRBV7-6 and TRBJ1-3; no clear D gene. Germline CDR1 reads SGHVS; CDR2 reads FNYEAQ. V lost 1 base and J 2 bases, leaving 6 bases between the germline ends. This CDR3 contains 14 residues.